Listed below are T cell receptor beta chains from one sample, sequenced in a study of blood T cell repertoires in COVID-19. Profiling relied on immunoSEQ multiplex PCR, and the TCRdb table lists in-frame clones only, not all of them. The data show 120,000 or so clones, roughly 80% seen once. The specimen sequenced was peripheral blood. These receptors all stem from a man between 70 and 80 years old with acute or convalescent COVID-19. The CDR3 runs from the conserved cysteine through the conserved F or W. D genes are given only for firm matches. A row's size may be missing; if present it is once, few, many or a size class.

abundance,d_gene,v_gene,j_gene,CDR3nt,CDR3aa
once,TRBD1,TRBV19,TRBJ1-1,TGTGCCAGACAACTTGGGACAGGGATGGACACTGAAGCTTTCTTT,CARQLGTGMDTEAFF
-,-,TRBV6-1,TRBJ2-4,TGTGCCAGCAGTGATCAGGGATATGCCAAAAACATTCAGTACTTC,CASSDQGYAKNIQYF
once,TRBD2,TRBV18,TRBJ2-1,TGTGCCAGCTCACCTTCGACTAGCGGGAGCCTCAATGAGCAGTTCTTC,CASSPSTSGSLNEQFF
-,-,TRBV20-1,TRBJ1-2,TGCAGTGCTAGAGACAGTTATGGCTACACCTTC,CSARDSYGYTF
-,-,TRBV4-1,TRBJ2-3,TGCGCCAGCAGCCAAGGTCTGGGGGGAGGAACTGATACGCAGTATTTT,CASSQGLGGGTDTQYF
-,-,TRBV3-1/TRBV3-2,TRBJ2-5,TGTGCCAGCAGCCAAGGAGTACAAGAGACCCAGTACTTC,CASSQGVQETQYF
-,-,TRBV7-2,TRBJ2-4,TGTGCCAGCAGCCCCTACCTGGTAGCCAAAAACATTCAGTACTTC,CASSPYLVAKNIQYF
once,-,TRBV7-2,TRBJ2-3,TGTGCCAGCAGCTTAAATCAAAATACGCAGTATTTT,CASSLNQNTQYF
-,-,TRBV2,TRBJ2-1,TGTGCCAGCAGCCGCGACAGAGACAATGAGCAGTTCTTC,CASSRDRDNEQFF
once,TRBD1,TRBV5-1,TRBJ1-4,TGCGCCAGCAGCTCCGGGGACAGTGGAGAAAAACTGTTTTTT,CASSSGDSGEKLFF
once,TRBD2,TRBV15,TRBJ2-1,TGTGCCACCAGCAGAGATTGGGCGGGGGGGAACAATGAGCAGTTCTTC,CATSRDWAGGNNEQFF
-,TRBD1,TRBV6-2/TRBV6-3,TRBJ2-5,TGTGCCAGCAGTAAGGGACAGTACAGAGAGACCCAGTACTTC,CASSKGQYRETQYF
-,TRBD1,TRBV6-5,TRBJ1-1,TGTGCCAGCAAGTGGGGACAGCAGAACACTGAAGCTTTCTTT,CASKWGQQNTEAFF
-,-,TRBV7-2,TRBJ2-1,TGTGCCAGCAGCTCGCAGGGGTTGGGTGAGCAGTTCTTC,CASSSQGLGEQFF
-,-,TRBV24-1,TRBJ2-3,TGTGCCACCAGTGAATCGGGCGGGGGCACAGATACGCAGTATTTT,CATSESGGGTDTQYF
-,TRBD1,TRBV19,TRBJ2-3,TGTGCCAGTAGTCGACAGGGGGCCCCAGATACGCAGTATTTT,CASSRQGAPDTQYF
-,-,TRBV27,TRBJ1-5,TGTGCCAGCAGTTTACAGGGAAGCAATCAGCCCCAGCATTTT,CASSLQGSNQPQHF
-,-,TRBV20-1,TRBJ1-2,TGCAGTGCAGCGGACAGCTATGGCTACACCTTC,CSAADSYGYTF
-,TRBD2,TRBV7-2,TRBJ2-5,TGTGCCAGCAGCTTAGCGCTGCGGGGGGCTCAAGAGACCCAGTACTTC,CASSLALRGAQETQYF
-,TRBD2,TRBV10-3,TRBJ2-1,TGTGCCATCAGTGAATCTCTAGCGGGATACAATGAGCAGTTCTTC,CAISESLAGYNEQFF
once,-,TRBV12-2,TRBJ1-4,TGTGCAAGTCGCGTGCCGGACAGGGGGGCTGAAAAACTGTTTTTT,CASRVPDRGAEKLFF
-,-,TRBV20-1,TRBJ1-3,TGCAGTGCTAGTATTACCGCGGGAAACACCATATATTTT,CSASITAGNTIYF
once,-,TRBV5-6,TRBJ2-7,TGTGCCAGCAGCTTGTCTTTCAGGGGACGCGAGCAGTACTTC,CASSLSFRGREQYF
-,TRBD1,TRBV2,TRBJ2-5,TGTGCCAGCATTCGGGACAGGGGGCGCGTGGAGACCCAGTACTTC,CASIRDRGRVETQYF
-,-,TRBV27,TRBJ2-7,TGTGCCAGCAGAACCTGGACGGGAGAGCAGTACTTC,CASRTWTGEQYF
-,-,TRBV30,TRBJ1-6,TGTGCCTGGAGTGTCTCCGGTGTGAATTCACCCCTCCACTTT,CAWSVSGVNSPLHF
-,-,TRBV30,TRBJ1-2,TGTGCCTGGAGTGTTCTAGAGGGCGCGGGCTATGGCTACACCTTC,CAWSVLEGAGYGYTF
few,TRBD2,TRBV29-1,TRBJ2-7,TGCAGCGTTGAAGGGTCTAGCGGGAGGTACGAGCAGTACTTC,CSVEGSSGRYEQYF
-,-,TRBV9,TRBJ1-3,TGTGCCAGCAGCGTAGCCGAGGACTCGGGAAACACCATATATTTT,CASSVAEDSGNTIYF
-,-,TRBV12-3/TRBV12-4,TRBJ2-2,TGTGCCAGCCGGACAGTGAACACCGGGGAGCTGTTTTTT,CASRTVNTGELFF
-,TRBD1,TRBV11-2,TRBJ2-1,TGTGCCAGCAGCCGACGACAGGGTCCCTACAATGAGCAGTTCTTC,CASSRRQGPYNEQFF
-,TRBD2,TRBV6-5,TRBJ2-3,TGTGCCAGCAATAGCGGGGGGGGCCTCACAGATACGCAGTATTTT,CASNSGGGLTDTQYF
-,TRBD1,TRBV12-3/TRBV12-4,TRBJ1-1,TGTGCCAGCACCGACAGGGGTGAAGCTTTCTTT,CASTDRGEAFF
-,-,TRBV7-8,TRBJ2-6,TGTGCCAGCAGCCCCCGAGAAGGTAGGGGTCCAGCTGGGGCCAACGTCCTGACTTTC,CASSPREGRGPAGANVLTF
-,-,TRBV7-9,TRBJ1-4,TGTGCCAGCACCTCTATGCCGGGGGAAAAACTGTTTTTT,CASTSMPGEKLFF
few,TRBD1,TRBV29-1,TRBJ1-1,TGCAGCGCACTGGGGACAGGGGCGGAAGCTTTCTTT,CSALGTGAEAFF
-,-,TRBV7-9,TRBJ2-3,TGTGCCTCGGAGGGCGCAGATACGCAGTATTTT,CASEGADTQYF
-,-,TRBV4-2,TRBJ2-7,TGTGCCAGCAGCCAAGAGGGGGCGAAGCAGTACTTC,CASSQEGAKQYF
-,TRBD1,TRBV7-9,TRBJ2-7,TGTGCCAGCAGCATGACAGGGGGCGAGCAGTACTTC,CASSMTGGEQYF
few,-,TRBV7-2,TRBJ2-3,TGTGCCAGCAGCTTAGTCGGAGGGGGAGGGCCAGATACGCAGTATTTT,CASSLVGGGGPDTQYF
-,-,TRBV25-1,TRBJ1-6,TGTGCCAGCAGTCCCGGGAGGGGAAGTTCACCCCTCCACTTT,CASSPGRGSSPLHF
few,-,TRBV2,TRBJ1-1,TGTGCCAGCAGGCTAGAAAGGAACACTGAAGCTTTCTTT,CASRLERNTEAFF